This T cell receptor beta chain was documented in a study of CD4+ T cells in melanoma (dated by TCRdb to the early 2020s). As for the study more broadly: Neoantigen-specific CD4+ T cells in human melanoma were investigated in the study. Findings and caveats that apply to the study as a whole: According to the report, neoantigen-specific CD4+ T cells in melanoma displayed diverse differentiation states. The report described a correlation between neoantigen-specific CD4+ T cells and the function of CD8+ T cells, macrophages and B cells.

This clone is a singleton in its sample. Its binding antigen is unknown. Base qualities were left out, and no much larger clone turns up one base away. The library relied on the immunoSEQ multiplex PCR assay. In TCRdb, the immuneACCESS table is reduced to in-frame sequences with V and J assigned. These tables do not hold every clone; where another copy was compared, an unresolved V gene accounts for under half, and the others remain unexplained. This sample has over 100,000 clones in its table, and 92% of those were observed once. The top ten clonotypes cover around 3% of the sample. Donors were patients with melanoma. Clipping removes 6 bases from V and 2 bases from J, with 3 as the unmatched junction base count. Via the germline V gene (reference sequence), CDR1 is LNHDA and CDR2 SQIVND. Including cysteine and phenylalanine, the CDR3 has 13 amino acids. The DNA shown is the 39-base CDR3, in frame from base 1.

Recombination linked TRBV19 to TRBJ1-2, with 7 bases in between that match TRBD1. Sequencing input: peripheral blood. The TCR was taken from a human donor with melanoma. The CDR3: CASRRGQNYGYTF. The base sequence is TGTGCCAGTAGACGGGGACAGAACTATGGCTACACCTTC.